These 20 T cell receptor beta chains originate from one sample sequenced in a study of PD-L1 blockade in urothelial cancer (dated by TCRdb to the late 2010s). The library was obtained by the immunoSEQ multiplex PCR assay. TCRdb took over this immuneACCESS table, retaining in-frame rearrangements with V and J assigned. Such tables are incomplete; in checked studies, under half of the missing clones stem from an unresolved V gene, and the remainder is unexplained. The sample includes approximately 100,000 clones, with about nine tenths observed a single time. Approximately 1% of the sample lies in the top ten. The material sequenced was PBMCs, taken around atezolizumab (anti-PD-L1) treatment. These receptors all stem from a woman of 80 years or more with urothelial cancer.

This clone was counted once. The chain employs TRBV19 and TRBJ1-2, with 10 bases that match TRBD1. After removal of 5 bases from V and 8 bases from J, the junction contained 5 bases not matched to a gene. The CDR3 is 13 amino acids. Per germline, CDR1 LNHDA and CDR2 SQIVND (reference sequence). The CDR3 bases are TGTGCCAGTAGTCCCGACAGGGGGCGAGGCTACACCTTC. The encoded protein is CASSPDRGRGYTF.

This sequence joins TRBV25-1 and TRBJ2-2; 8 bases agree with TRBD1. Germline values: CDR1 MGHDK, CDR2 SYGVNS. There are 16 residues in the CDR3. With V trimmed by 3 bases and J by 5 bases, 8 bases remained unmatched. DNA of the CDR3: TGTGCCAGCAGTGACCCCGGGACAGGTTCAACCGGGGAGCTGTTTTTT. It yields the protein CASSDPGTGSTGELFF.

The chain combines TRBV7-2 with TRBJ2-1, with 12 bases identical to TRBD1. This CDR3 has 15 amino acids. CDR1 is SGHTA, CDR2 FQGNSA, per germline. With 10 bases clipped from V and 7 bases from J, the junction kept 11 bases outside the gene matches. For the CDR3, the DNA is TGTGCCACCCACAGGGGACAGGGGGCGCGTAATGAGCAGTTCTTC. Amino acids: CATHRGQGARNEQFF.

V is TRBV7-2 and J is TRBJ1-1; 9 positions agree with TRBD1. The CDR3 length is 12 residues. Germline lookup yields CDR1 SGHTA and CDR2 FQGNSA. Trimming removed 5 bases from V and 8 bases from J; junction bases left unmatched: 3. CDR3 sequence (DNA): TGTGCCAGCAGCATACAGGGGGCAGAAGCTTTCTTT. Amino acid sequence: CASSIQGAEAFF. The full variable domain, completed using reference TRBV7-2 and TRBJ1-1, is GAGVSQSPSNKVTEKGKDVELRCDPISGHTALYWYRQSLGQGLEFLIYFQGNSAPDKSGLPSDRFSAERTGGSVSTLTIQRTQQEDSAVYLCASSIQGAEAFFGQGTRLTVV.

This clone was picked up one time. V usage is TRBV11-2 and J usage is TRBJ1-2, with D hard to call. The ends were cut back, 3 bases at V and 8 bases at J, with 13 bases in the middle. Germline assignment: CDR1 SGHAT and CDR2 FQNNGV. The CDR3 runs 13 residues. Here the CDR3 reads CASSLGVAEGYTF. CDR3 DNA: TGTGCCAGCAGCTTGGGCGTGGCTGAAGGCTACACCTTC.

The chain combines TRBV28 with TRBJ1-2, with no clear D. Trimming removed 5 bases from V and 3 bases from J, with 10 bases in between. Per germline, CDR1 MDHEN and CDR2 SYDVKM. This CDR3 contains 13 residues. The CDR3 sequence is CASSIQVDYGYTF. CDR3 bases: TGTGCCAGCAGTATCCAGGTTGACTATGGCTACACCTTC.

CDR3 sequence (DNA): TGTGCCAGCAGCGTGGGGACCTTGGGCGGAGGGGAGACCCAGTACTTC. It specifies CASSVGTLGGGETQYF. This sequence joins TRBV9 and TRBJ2-5; a weak D match, TRBD2 (6 bases). Per the germline V gene, CDR1 is SGDLS and CDR2 is YYNGEE. The CDR3 consists of 16 residues. V shed 2 bases and J shed 5 bases, with 19 bases lying between them.

The V call is TRBV5-1, the J call TRBJ2-3; tentatively, D is TRBD2 (6 bases). CDR1 is SGHRS and CDR2 is YFSETQ in the germline V gene. Trimming took 0 bases from V and 0 from J, leaving 8 bases between them. The CDR3 has 15 residues. The CDR3 is CASSLASASTDTQYF. In nucleotides, the CDR3 is TGCGCCAGCAGCTTGGCTAGCGCCAGCACAGATACGCAGTATTTT.

This clone was counted a single time. The chain carries TRBV7-3 and TRBJ2-4; tentative D call: TRBD2 (5 bases). Germline loops: CDR1 SGHTA, CDR2 FQGTGA. V lost 5 bases and J 9 bases, leaving 11 bases between the germline ends. The CDR3 has 12 amino acids. CDR3 sequence: CASSGEEGIQYF. CDR3 nucleotide sequence: TGTGCCAGCAGCGGAGAAGAGGGCATTCAGTACTTC. The variable domain in full, completed from reference TRBV7-3 and TRBJ2-4, reads GAGVSQTPSNKVTEKGKYVELRCDPISGHTALYWYRQSLGQGPEFLIYFQGTGAADDSGLPNDRFFAVRPEGSVSTLKIQRTERGDSAVYLCASSGEEGIQYFGAGTRLSVL.

The table lists this clone with a few counts. The gene calls are TRBV15 and TRBJ1-2, with D possibly TRBD1 on 5 matching bases. CDR1 LNHNV and CDR2 YYDKDF come from the germline V gene (reference sequence). V was cut by 4 bases and J by 6 bases, with 9 bases left in between. This CDR3 has 12 amino acids. The CDR3 is CATSIGGDGYTF. The CDR3 region has the DNA TGTGCCACCAGCATTGGAGGGGATGGCTACACCTTC.

The chain employs TRBV4-1 and TRBJ2-7; TRBD1 matches at 9 bases. The V and J ends lost 0 bases and 0 bases, in that order; junction bases with no gene match: 9. CDR1 is MGHRA, CDR2 YSYEKL, per germline. The CDR3 sequence is 18 residues long. CDR3 in DNA: TGCGCCAGCAGCCAAGAGTCCGGACAGGGGTTTTTCTCCTACGAGCAGTACTTC. This gives the protein CASSQESGQGFFSYEQYF.

The CDR3 loop is CASSETRGGRGEAFF. CDR3 nucleotides: TGTGCCAGCAGTGAAACTAGAGGGGGAAGGGGTGAAGCTTTCTTT. The rearrangement joins TRBV2 to TRBJ1-1; D possibly corresponds to TRBD1 (6 bases). Germline V CDR1 and CDR2: SNHLY, FYNNEI. Deletions cut 2 bases from V and 7 bases from J, with 17 bases between. The CDR3 contains 15 residues.

The V gene is TRBV29-1, the J gene TRBJ2-2; TRBD1 aligns across 7 bases. The CDR3 extends over 14 amino acids. The V segment lost 5 bases and the J segment 3 bases; nucleotides outside the gene matches: 6. Germline values: CDR1 SQVTM, CDR2 ANQGSEA. This CDR3 is CSVTWDSYTGELFF. The CDR3 DNA sequence: TGCAGCGTTACCTGGGACAGCTACACCGGGGAGCTGTTTTTT.

This clone is a singleton in its sample. This chain uses TRBV27 with TRBJ2-1; 10 bases line up with TRBD1. This CDR3 spans 15 amino acids. Germline V gene sequence: CDR1 MNHEY, CDR2 SMNVEV (reference sequence). The V and J ends lost 2 bases and 7 bases, in that order; junction bases with no gene match: 5. This CDR3 is CASSLRDRGPNEQFF. CDR3 bases: TGTGCCAGCAGTTTACGCGACAGGGGGCCAAATGAGCAGTTCTTC.

This chain links TRBV5-1 with TRBJ2-5, with D unresolved. Germline V gene data show CDR1 as SGHRS and CDR2 as YFSETQ. Trimming removed 4 bases at V and 1 base at J, with 14 bases between. The CDR3 is 15 amino acids. As DNA, the CDR3 is TGCGCCAGCAGCGGGTTGAGTGGCGGCCAAGAGACCCAGTACTTC. Its protein is CASSGLSGGQETQYF.

The chain has TRBV5-1 and TRBJ2-7; 8 bases are a match to TRBD1. V trimming: 4 bases; J trimming: 0 bases; junction bases outside the gene matches: 6. The CDR3 is 15 residues long. Germline loops: CDR1 SGHRS, CDR2 YFSETQ. DNA of the CDR3: TGCGCCAGCAGCGGAGGGACAGGCCTCTCCTACGAGCAGTACTTC. Its protein is CASSGGTGLSYEQYF.

The J gene is TRBJ2-1, the V gene TRBV9, with TRBD2 identical over 12 bases. CDR3 length equals 18 residues. Trimming at V came to 4 bases and at J to 0 bases, leaving 8 bases not matched to a gene. In germline, CDR1 is SGDLS, CDR2 YYNGEE. CDR3 sequence reads: CASSLAGTSGSSYNEQFF. CDR3 DNA sequence: TGTGCCAGCAGCTTAGCCGGGACTAGCGGGTCCTCCTACAATGAGCAGTTCTTC.

The CDR3 DNA reads TGTGCCAGCAGCCAACCGGGACTTCGCTCCTACGAGCAGTACTTC. Translated: CASSQPGLRSYEQYF. The chain links TRBV14 to TRBJ2-7; D may be TRBD2 (6 bases). This CDR3 spans 15 amino acids. Germline V lookup: CDR1 SGHDN, CDR2 FVKESK. V dropped 2 bases and J dropped 0 bases, with 11 bases sitting between them.

The CDR3 DNA is TGCGCCAGCAGCACACAGGGTAATGAGAACACTGAAGCTTTCTTT. The encoded protein is CASSTQGNENTEAFF. The chain employs TRBV5-1 and TRBJ1-1; D possibly corresponds to TRBD1 (6 bases). Germline lookup yields CDR1 SGHRS and CDR2 YFSETQ. The CDR3 sequence is 15 residues long. Trimming took 4 bases from V and 1 from J, leaving 14 bases between them.

The rearrangement links TRBV11-3 to TRBJ2-2, with D hard to call. Germline V gives CDR1 SGHNT, CDR2 YENEEA. The CDR3 contains 13 residues. V was shortened by 5 bases and J by 4 bases, with 8 bases between the two germline ends. The CDR3 here is CASSSRLTGELFF. The CDR3 bases are TGTGCCAGCAGCAGCAGACTCACCGGGGAGCTGTTTTTT.